This T cell receptor beta chain is drawn from a study of technical replicates of blood from a few donors. Between the trimmed V and J ends, which lost 2 bases and 7 bases, there was a span of 8 bases. CDR1 is KGHSH, CDR2 LQKENI, per germline. This CDR3 is built from 12 residues. Assay: immunoSEQ multiplex PCR; the TCRdb copy retains only in-frame clones and omits some. In the table there are 60,000 to 90,000 clones, approximately 97% of which are singletons. The V gene is TRBV18, the J gene TRBJ1-1; D unclear. The sample comprised T cells isolated from PBMCs. This sequence was found in a human donor in good health. The chain's CDR3 is CASSPTDNEAFF. Here the CDR3 DNA reads TGTGCCAGCTCACCAACAGACAATGAAGCTTTCTTT.